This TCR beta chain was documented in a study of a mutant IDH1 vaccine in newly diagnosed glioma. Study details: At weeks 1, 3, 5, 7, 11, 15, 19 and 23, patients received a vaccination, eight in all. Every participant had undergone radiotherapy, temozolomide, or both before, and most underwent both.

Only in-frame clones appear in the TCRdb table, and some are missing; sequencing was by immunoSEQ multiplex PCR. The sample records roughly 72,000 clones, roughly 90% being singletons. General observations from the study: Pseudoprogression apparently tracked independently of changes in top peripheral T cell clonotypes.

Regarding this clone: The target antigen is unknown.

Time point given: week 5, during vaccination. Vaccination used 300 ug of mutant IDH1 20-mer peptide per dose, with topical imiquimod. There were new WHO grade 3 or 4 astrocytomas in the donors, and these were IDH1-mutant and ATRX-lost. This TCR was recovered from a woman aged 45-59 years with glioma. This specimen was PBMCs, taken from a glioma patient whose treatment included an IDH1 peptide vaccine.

CDR3 nucleotide sequence: TGTGCCATCAGTCCTAGGTTCGGGGAGCAGTACTTC. Translated: CAISPRFGEQYF. J is TRBJ2-7 and V is TRBV10-3; no clear D. This CDR3 spans 12 amino acids. V was pared by 5 bases and J by 7 bases, with 12 bases between. Germline CDR1 and CDR2: ENHRY and SYGVKD.